A single sample is the source of the 27 T cell receptor beta chains below, sequenced in a study of tumor-infiltrating lymphocytes in primary liver carcinoma. Co-extraction of both nucleic acids (RNA and DNA) used about 20-34 mg of unsorted bulk tissue. Reverse transcription of roughly 0.45 ug total RNA with a constant-region primer produced TCR beta cDNA. ARM-PCR, slightly modified, supplied the TCR beta libraries through three nested multiplex PCR rounds. TRBV1-TRBV30 forward primers and a C-beta reverse primer were used in the first two PCR rounds, which each ran for about 10 cycles. TCRdb ran MiXCR on the multiplex PCR reads and lists one entry per CDR3 protein. This table holds just under 95,000 distinct CDR3 sequences, about 73% found once. Material: tumor-adjacent normal liver tissue. The receptors stem from a man between 35 and 55 years old with primary liver carcinoma and hepatitis B virus infection.

The sample holds many counts of this clonotype. The rearrangement uses TRBV6-2 or TRBV6-3 and TRBJ2-2; D is ambiguous. Trimming left V 0 bases short and J 5 bases short, with 1 base between. CDR1 and CDR2 (germline): MNHEY, SVGEGT. The CDR3 contains 12 residues. The CDR3 DNA reads TGTGCCAGCAGTTACTCGACCGGGGAGCTGTTTTTT. Its protein product is CASSYSTGELFF.

On this clonotype: The junction does not match germline at one end; this may be a read error. This sequence joins TRBV11-2 and TRBJ2-7; D not resolved. Germline V gene data show CDR1 as SGHAT and CDR2 as FQNNGV. The CDR3 has 14 residues. CDR3 protein: CANSLTDAAYEQYF. The CDR3 DNA reads as TGTGCCAACAGCTTAACTGATGCTGCCTACGAGCAGTACTTC.

In this sample, this clonotype turned up many times. The CDR3 reads CASSPNLAGELFF. CDR3 DNA: TGTGCCAGCAGCCCTAACTTGGCCGGGGAGCTGTTTTTT. The genes are TRBV6-5 and TRBJ2-2; D not certain. The ends were cut back, 6 bases at V and 6 bases at J, with 11 bases in the middle. The CDR3 loop spans 13 amino acids. Germline CDR1 and CDR2: MNHEY and SVGAGI.

About this clonotype: A read error may be the cause here, since a much bigger clone is one base away. This chain connects TRBV4-1 to TRBJ2-2, with D perhaps matching TRBD2 (5 bases). The length of the CDR3 is 15 residues. Germline V CDR1 and CDR2: MGHRA, YSYEKL. The CDR3 region is CAGSQDGTNTGELFF. The CDR3 DNA reads TGCGCCGGCAGCCAAGACGGGACGAACACCGGGGAGCTGTTTTTT.

Turning to this clonotype: A much larger clone differs from this one at a single base, so this may be a read error. The conserved phenylalanine or tryptophan is not found at the CDR3 terminus, so this likely reflects a read error. The chain employs TRBV6-6 and TRBJ1-1; tentative D call: TRBD1 (6 bases). V was clipped by 4 bases and J by 1 base, with 13 bases between them. Germline V lookup: CDR1 MNHNY, CDR2 SVGAGI (reference sequence). CDR3 length equals 15 residues. The CDR3 DNA follows: TGTGCCAGCAGTTTTCCGCCGGGACAGAACACTGAAGCTTTCCTT. Amino acid sequence: CASSFPPGQNTEAFL.

About this clonotype: This may arise from a read error, as a much more abundant clone is one base away. The rearrangement uses TRBV15 and TRBJ2-3; TRBD2 matches at 7 bases. The germline gives CDR1 LNHNV, CDR2 YYDKDF (reference sequence). This CDR3 comprises 19 residues. In nucleotides, the CDR3 is TGTGCCACCAGCGGGTACCTAGTGGGAGGGCCTTATGAGGCAGATACGCAGTGTTTT. Its protein product is CATSGYLVGGPYEADTQCF.

A note on this clonotype: A single base separates this from a much larger clone, so it may be a read error. The V and J genes are TRBV28 and TRBJ2-7; 7 bases are shared with TRBD2. The CDR3 extends over 14 amino acids. With V trimmed by 8 bases and J by 3 bases, 10 bases remained unmatched. Germline CDR1 and CDR2: MDHEN and SYDVKM. The CDR3 DNA is TGTGCCAGCGCGGCCGGGGGGACCTTCTACGAGCAGTACTTC. This codes for CASAAGGTFYEQYF.

Regarding this clonotype: This may be a read error: a much more frequent sequence differs by one nucleotide. J is TRBJ2-3 and V is TRBV7-9; D may be TRBD1 or TRBD2 (5 bases each). Germline V lookup: CDR1 SEHNR, CDR2 FQNEAQ (reference sequence). The CDR3 covers 16 residues. The CDR3 DNA is TGTTCCAGCAGCTTTGGTGGGGCCGGCGGAGGTGATACGCAGTATTTT. Amino acid sequence: CSSSFGGAGGGDTQYF.

Remarks on this clonotype: A junction end diverges from the germline sequence, so it may reflect a read error. The gene calls are TRBV12-3 or TRBV12-4 and TRBJ2-2; weak D call: TRBD2 (5 bases). The CDR3 spans 11 residues. The CDR3 DNA sequence: TGTGCCAGCATCTCATCCGGGGAGCTGTTTTTC. This translates into CASISSGELFF.

A word on this clonotype: The junction shows a germline mismatch at one end, possibly a read error. The chain couples TRBV11-2 to TRBJ1-4; 9 bases align to TRBD1. Germline-derived CDR1 and CDR2 are SGHAT and FQNNGV. There are 15 residues in the CDR3. CDR3: CASSLGTGDGEKLFF. Written as DNA, the CDR3 is TGTGCCAGCAGCTTAGGGACAGGGGATGGGGAAAAATTGTTTTTT. Based on the CDR3 plus reference TRBV11-2 and TRBJ1-4, the full variable domain is EAGVAQSPRYKIIEKRQSVAFWCNPISGHATLYWYQQILGQGPKLLIQFQNNGVVDDSQLPKDRFSAERLKGVDSTLKIQPAKLEDSAVYLCASSLGTGDGEKLFFGSGTQLSVL.

Details on this clonotype: Just one base apart from a much larger clone, this may be a read error. The V and J genes are TRBV6-6 and TRBJ2-7; 7 bases map to TRBD2. Germline CDR1 reads MNHNY; CDR2 reads SVGAGI (reference sequence). The CDR3 runs to 15 residues. V shed 6 bases and J 4 bases; nucleotides not matched to a gene: 12. The CDR3 loop is CASREGLKPIYEQYF. In nucleotides, the CDR3 is TGTGCCAGCAGGGAGGGACTAAAGCCGATTTACGAGCAGTACTTC.

As regards this clonotype: At one end the junction does not follow the germline gene, possibly because of a read error. V usage is TRBV24-1 and J usage is TRBJ2-2; D is uncertain. The germline gives CDR1 KGHDR, CDR2 SFDVKD. This CDR3 region has 13 residues. The DNA for the CDR3 is TGTGCCACCAGTGATACGAACACCCGGGAGCTGTTTTTT. It codes for CATSDTNTRELFF.

This clonotype has just one count. This clone may be a read error of a much larger clone one base away. Because the CDR3 is missing its conserved closing phenylalanine or tryptophan, this is likely a read error. The chain employs TRBV6-2 or TRBV6-3 and TRBJ2-1; maybe TRBD2 (5 bases). V gave up 2 bases and J gave up 2 bases, with 13 bases separating them. The CDR3 has 16 residues. The germline V gene has CDR1 MNHEY and CDR2 SVGEGT. CDR3 sequence reads: CASSYLGNSPYNEQFY. The CDR3 region has the DNA TGTGCCAGCAGTTACCTCGGGAATTCCCCCTACAATGAGCAGTTCTAC.

This clonotype was observed a few times. The rearrangement uses TRBV19 and TRBJ2-1, with D possibly being TRBD1 (5 bases). Germline loops: CDR1 LNHDA, CDR2 SQIVND (reference sequence). Trimming took 5 bases from V and 9 from J, leaving 11 bases between them. The CDR3 has 12 amino acids. The CDR3 is CASSHRFGEQFF. The CDR3 nucleotides read TGTGCCAGTAGTCACAGGTTTGGTGAGCAGTTCTTC.

This clonotype was seen many times. The J gene is TRBJ2-7, the V gene TRBV29-1; TRBD2 matches 7 bases. CDR1 is SQVTM, CDR2 ANQGSEA, per germline. There are 12 residues in the CDR3. Trimming at V came to 8 bases and at J to 5 bases, leaving 9 bases not matched to a gene. The CDR3 loop is CSSLAGGDEQYF. CDR3 nucleotide sequence: TGCAGCTCCCTTGCTGGGGGGGACGAGCAGTACTTC.

On this clonotype: A much larger clone lies one base from this, so it may be a read error. V usage is TRBV5-6 and J usage is TRBJ2-1, with 13 bases matching TRBD2. The CDR3 is made up of 14 amino acids. The germline V gene encodes CDR1 SGHDT and CDR2 YYEEEE. CDR3: CSSSPGLAGDEQFF. In DNA, the CDR3 is TGTTCCAGCAGCCCAGGACTAGCGGGAGACGAGCAGTTCTTC.

Points on this clonotype: At one end, the junction sequence differs from germline, possibly due to a read error. V and J are TRBV14 and TRBJ2-3; D assignment may be TRBD1 or TRBD2 (5 bases each). The CDR3 has 16 residues. Germline V lookup: CDR1 SGHDN, CDR2 FVKESK. The CDR3 bases are TGTGCCAGCAGCCCTGGGACCAGCGGAAACACAGATATGCAGTATTTT. It codes for CASSPGTSGNTDMQYF.

About this clonotype: At one boundary the junction diverges from the germline segment, which might be a read error. This chain joins TRBV13 and TRBJ2-7; D uncertain. Per the germline V gene, CDR1 is PRHDT and CDR2 is FYEKMQ (reference sequence). This CDR3 spans 15 amino acids. The CDR3 reads CAGSPLAWSSYEQYF. CDR3 DNA: TGTGCCGGCAGCCCCCTGGCATGGAGCTCCTACGAGCAGTACTTC.

About this clonotype: This may be a read error: a much more frequent sequence differs by one nucleotide. The chain employs TRBV6-2 or TRBV6-3 and TRBJ2-3; 8 bases agree with TRBD2. Germline V CDR1 and CDR2: MNHEY, SVGEGT. The CDR3 has 16 amino acids. J lost 2 bases, V lost 2 bases, and 6 bases had no gene match. CDR3 loop: CASSYGREDYTDTQYF. The DNA of the CDR3 is TGTGCCAGCAGTTACGGGCGGGAGGACTACACAGATACGCAGTATTTT.

About this clonotype itself: A junction end diverges from the germline sequence, so it may reflect a read error. V usage is TRBV4-1 and J usage is TRBJ2-2; D might be TRBD2 (6 bases). Germline CDR1 MGHRA, CDR2 YSYEKL. The CDR3 length is 13 residues. The CDR3 spells CASSQGQGGDLFF. The CDR3 nucleotides read TGTGCCAGCAGTCAAGGACAAGGCGGGGACCTGTTTTTT.

Turning to this clonotype: The junction does not match germline at one end; this may be a read error. The J gene is TRBJ2-5, the V gene TRBV11-2; the D gene could be TRBD1 or TRBD2 (5 bases each). The V gene's germline CDR1 is SGHAT and CDR2 FQNNGV. The CDR3 extends over 16 amino acids. The CDR3 DNA sequence: TGTGCCGGCAGATCCCGGGGCTCGGCCCACCCAGAGACCAAGTACTTC. Translated, it gives CAGRSRGSAHPETKYF.

The chain employs TRBV29-1 and TRBJ2-3; 9 bases align to TRBD2. The trim removed 4 bases at V and 4 bases at J, leaving 6 bases unmatched. This CDR3 spans 14 amino acids. CDR1 and CDR2 from the germline V gene are SQVTM and ANQGSEA. CDR3 protein: CSVGTSAFPDTQYF. CDR3 nucleotide sequence: TGCAGCGTTGGGACTAGCGCGTTTCCAGATACGCAGTATTTT.

This clonotype was observed a handful of times. The chain is built from TRBV28 and TRBJ1-6; the D is unclear. V gave up 11 bases and J gave up 10 bases, with 18 bases separating them. This CDR3 has 13 amino acids. Germline V gives CDR1 MDHEN, CDR2 SYDVKM. CDR3 sequence reads: CAQKTDPGSPLHF. CDR3 nucleotides: TGTGCCCAAAAGACCGACCCCGGGTCACCCCTCCACTTT.

With regard to this clonotype: Likely a read error: the CDR3 ends without its conserved phenylalanine or tryptophan. The DNA is omitted, as the CDR3 cannot be located on it reliably, and the CDR3 follows TCRdb's listing. The J gene is TRBJ1-1, the V gene TRBV14; the table assigns TRBD1, which was not confirmed against the DNA. Germline CDR1 SGHDN, CDR2 FVKESK. Termini included, the CDR3 measures 15 amino acids. The CDR3 loop is CASSLQGIPSIEPFY.

Points on this clonotype: The missing conserved phenylalanine or tryptophan at the end of this CDR3 makes a read error likely. The chain combines TRBV11-2 with TRBJ2-1; D gene unclear. Trimming stripped 5 bases from V and 6 bases from J, with 11 bases between. Germline V gene sequence: CDR1 SGHAT, CDR2 FQNNGV. CDR3 length: 13 amino acids. CDR3 loop: CASSLNYGNEQFL. In nucleotides, the CDR3 is TGTGCCAGCAGCCTCAACTATGGCAATGAGCAGTTCCTC.

Notes on this clonotype: The germline gene is not matched at one end of the junction; a read error may be the cause. The chain uses TRBV4-1 and TRBJ2-5; no reliable D call. There are 15 residues in the CDR3. From germline, CDR1 is MGHRA and CDR2 YSYEKL. The CDR3 spells CASTQGLRQEESQYF. The CDR3, as DNA: TGCGCCAGCACCCAAGGTTTGCGGCAAGAAGAGAGCCAGTATTTC.

As regards this clonotype: A single base separates this from a much larger clone, so it may be a read error. The chain links TRBV6-6 to TRBJ1-5; TRBD1 agrees at 7 bases. The CDR3 spans 14 residues. Per germline, CDR1 MNHNY and CDR2 SVGAGI (reference sequence). Trimming took 2 bases from V and 5 from J; bases not matched to a gene: 3. In DNA, the CDR3 is TGTGCCAGCAGTTACGACAGGGATGATCAGCCCCAGCATTTT. As protein: CASSYDRDDQPQHF.